The entry below gives a single TCR beta chain sequence along with its context. At one end, the junction sequence differs from germline, possibly due to a read error. This sample is part of a study of blood T cell repertoires in COVID-19. For the study at large: Samples representing acute and convalescent COVID-19 were sourced from the United States, Italy and Spain. T cells, B-cell-depleted T cells, or PBMCs provided the cDNA or gDNA that served as material.

The Seattle patients joined while their infection was active and were tracked longitudinally afterward. The CDR3 is 13 amino acids. Germline V CDR1 and CDR2: MNHNS, SASEGT. Repertoires were generated with immunoSEQ multiplex PCR, while TCRdb's copy carries only in-frame clones and drops some. The top ten hold 8.1% of the sample, which has under 200,000 clones, more than 65% seen once. This TCR was sampled from a woman aged 60 to 75 with COVID-19, enrolled during active disease. The sample was peripheral blood. V and J are TRBV6-1 and TRBJ2-7, with 11 bases lining up with TRBD2. CDR3 nucleotide sequence: TGTGCCAGCAGGGAAGGGACTAGCGGCGAGCAGTACTTC. Its translation is CASREGTSGEQYF.